This T cell receptor (beta chain) was documented in a study of T cells in Graves' hyperthyroidism and ophthalmopathy. On the study more broadly: It was at initial diagnosis, before any treatment, that peripheral blood was collected.

Germline V lookup: CDR1 MNHEY, CDR2 SVGEGT. There are 11 residues in the CDR3. V was cut by 10 bases and J by 3 bases, with 8 bases left in between. Notes on the study in general: Most clonotypes that expanded in the thyroid above 0.001 also showed up in blood. Classification by a 13 V-J model distinguished ophthalmopathy from stable hyperthyroidism.

There were TCR beta CDR3 regions amplified from RNA transcripts. The HTBI set primed first-round TCR CDR3 RT-PCR. TCRdb used MiXCR to reprocess the multiplex PCR reads, holding one entry per CDR3 protein. The data show around 420,000 distinct CDR3 sequences, 15% to 18% seen once. Graves' hyperthyroidism was deemed stable given no ophthalmopathy progression within 18 months. For this clonotype: The antigen remains unidentified.

The receptor was derived from a woman in her late teens or twenties with Graves' hyperthyroidism. Sequencing was performed on blood. The chain joins TRBV6-2 or TRBV6-3 to TRBJ2-3, with D tentatively TRBD1 (5 bases). The CDR3 loop is CATRATDTQYF. The DNA for the CDR3 is TGTGCCACCAGGGCTACAGATACGCAGTATTTT.